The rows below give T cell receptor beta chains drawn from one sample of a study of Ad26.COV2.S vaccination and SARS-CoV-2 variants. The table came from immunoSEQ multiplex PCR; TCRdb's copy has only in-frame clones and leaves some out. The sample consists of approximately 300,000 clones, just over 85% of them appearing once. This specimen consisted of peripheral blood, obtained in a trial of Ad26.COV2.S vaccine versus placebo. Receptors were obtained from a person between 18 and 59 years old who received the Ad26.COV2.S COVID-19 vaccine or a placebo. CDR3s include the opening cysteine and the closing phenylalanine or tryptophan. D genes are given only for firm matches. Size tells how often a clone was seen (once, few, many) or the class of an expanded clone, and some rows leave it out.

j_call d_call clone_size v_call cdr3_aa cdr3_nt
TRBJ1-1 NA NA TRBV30 CAWSVGRGTEAFF TGTGCCTGGAGTGTAGGAAGGGGCACTGAAGCTTTCTTT
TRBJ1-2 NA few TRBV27 CASSLSWTINGYTF TGTGCCAGCAGTTTATCATGGACGATAAATGGCTACACCTTC
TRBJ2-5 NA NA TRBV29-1 CSVDGEGLETQYF TGCAGCGTTGACGGGGAAGGTTTAGAGACCCAGTACTTC
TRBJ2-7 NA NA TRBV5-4 CASSPGGEDEQYF TGTGCCAGCAGCCCCGGCGGGGAGGACGAGCAGTACTTC
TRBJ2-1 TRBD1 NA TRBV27 CATRTGYNEQFF TGTGCCACTCGGACAGGCTACAATGAGCAGTTCTTC
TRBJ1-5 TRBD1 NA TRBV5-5 CASSPQRTGGGQPQHF TGTGCCAGCAGCCCCCAAAGGACAGGGGGCGGTCAGCCCCAGCATTTT
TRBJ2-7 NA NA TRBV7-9 CASSQSGATYEQYF TGTGCCAGCAGCCAAAGTGGGGCCACCTACGAGCAGTACTTC
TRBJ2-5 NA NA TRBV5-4 CASSLQRETQYF TGTGCCAGCAGCTTGCAGCGGGAGACCCAGTACTTC
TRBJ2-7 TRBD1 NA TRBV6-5 CASRSPGQGGYEQYF TGTGCCAGCAGATCGCCGGGACAGGGGGGGTACGAGCAGTACTTC
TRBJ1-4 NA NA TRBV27 CASRDRREKLFF TGTGCCAGCAGGGATCGGCGTGAAAAACTGTTTTTT
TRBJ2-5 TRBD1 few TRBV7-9 CASSLGTGVIQETQYF TGTGCCAGCAGCTTAGGGACAGGGGTGATACAAGAGACCCAGTACTTC
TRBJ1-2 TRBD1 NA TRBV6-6 CASTNGGQGHGYTF TGTGCCAGCACCAACGGAGGACAGGGGCATGGCTACACCTTC
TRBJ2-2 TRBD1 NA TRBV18 CASSPGQGAIGELFF TGTGCCAGCTCACCGGGACAGGGGGCAATCGGGGAGCTGTTTTTT
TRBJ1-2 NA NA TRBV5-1 CASSLEEYGYTF TGCGCCAGCAGCTTGGAGGAGTATGGCTACACCTTC
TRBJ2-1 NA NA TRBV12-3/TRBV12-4 CASSTQLREQFF TGTGCCAGCAGTACACAGCTGAGGGAGCAGTTCTTC
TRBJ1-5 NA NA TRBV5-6 CASRNAGGPQHF TGTGCCAGCAGGAACGCTGGAGGACCCCAGCATTTT
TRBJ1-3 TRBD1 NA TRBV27 CASSRQGPSGNTIYF TGTGCCAGCAGCCGACAGGGACCATCTGGAAACACCATATATTTT
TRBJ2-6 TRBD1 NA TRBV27 CASSQDRGLISGANVLTF TGTGCCAGCAGCCAAGACAGGGGGCTCATCTCTGGGGCCAACGTCCTGACTTTC
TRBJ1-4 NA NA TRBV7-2 CASSYDRLSEKLFF TGTGCCAGCAGTTATGACAGGTTAAGTGAAAAACTGTTTTTT
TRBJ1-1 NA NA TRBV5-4 CAISLGGTSNTEAFF TGTGCCATCTCTCTGGGTGGGACGTCTAACACTGAAGCTTTCTTT
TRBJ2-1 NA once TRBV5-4 CASSLAGVPEQFF TGTGCCAGCAGCTTGGCTGGGGTCCCTGAGCAGTTCTTC
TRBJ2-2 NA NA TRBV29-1 CSVSNTGELFF TGCAGCGTTTCTAACACCGGGGAGCTGTTTTTT
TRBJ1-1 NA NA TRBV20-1 CSASFGTLGPEAFF TGCAGTGCTAGTTTCGGGACCCTGGGGCCTGAAGCTTTCTTT
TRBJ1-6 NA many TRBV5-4 CASSLVRGTTGSPLHF TGTGCCAGCAGCTTGGTCCGCGGGACAACGGGTTCACCCCTCCACTTT
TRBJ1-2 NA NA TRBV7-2 CASSSEAWHLGGGYTF TGTGCCAGCAGCTCAGAAGCATGGCACCTAGGGGGTGGCTACACCTTC
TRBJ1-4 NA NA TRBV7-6 CASSPTGMAEKLFF TGTGCCAGCAGCCCAACAGGGATGGCCGAAAAACTGTTTTTT
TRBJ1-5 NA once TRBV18 CASSPEPRNQPQHF TGTGCCAGCTCACCCGAACCCCGCAATCAGCCCCAGCATTTT
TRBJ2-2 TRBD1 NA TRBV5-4 CASSLAKDRGGAGELFF TGTGCCAGCAGCTTGGCCAAGGACAGGGGAGGGGCCGGGGAGCTGTTTTTT
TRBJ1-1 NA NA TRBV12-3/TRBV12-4 CASSLSEGAFF TGTGCCAGCAGTTTAAGCGAGGGAGCTTTCTTT
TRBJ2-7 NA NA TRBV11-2 CASSARYSSYEQYF TGTGCCAGCAGCGCAAGATACTCGTCCTACGAGCAGTACTTC
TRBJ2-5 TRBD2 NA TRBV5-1 CASSPPGGETQYF TGCGCCAGCAGCCCCCCCGGGGGGGAGACCCAGTACTTC
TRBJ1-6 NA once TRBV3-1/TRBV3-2 CASSQVRSTSPLHF TGTGCCAGCAGCCAAGTCAGGTCAACTTCACCCCTCCACTTT
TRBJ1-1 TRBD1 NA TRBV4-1 CASSQHRGFDTEAFF TGCGCCAGCAGCCAGCACAGGGGATTCGACACTGAAGCTTTCTTT
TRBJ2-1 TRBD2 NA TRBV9 CASSVLPSGEYNEQFF TGTGCCAGCAGCGTACTCCCTAGCGGGGAATACAATGAGCAGTTCTTC
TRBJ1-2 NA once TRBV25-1 CAILGLSRGGGYTF TGTGCCATCCTTGGGTTATCCAGGGGCGGTGGCTACACCTTC
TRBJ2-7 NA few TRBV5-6 CASSPGKYEQYF TGTGCCAGCAGCCCCGGCAAATACGAGCAGTACTTC
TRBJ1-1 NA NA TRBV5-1 CASRPTGRGNTEAFF TGCGCCAGCAGGCCCACAGGGAGGGGGAACACTGAAGCTTTCTTT
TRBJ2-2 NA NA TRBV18 CASSPGRAAGELFF TGTGCCAGCTCACCTGGCAGGGCGGCCGGGGAGCTGTTTTTT
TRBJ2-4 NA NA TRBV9 CASSPHPDRGDIQYF TGTGCCAGCAGCCCCCATCCTGACAGAGGGGACATTCAGTACTTC
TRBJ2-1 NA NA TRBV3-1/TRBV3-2 CASSQGVGTYNEQFF TGTGCCAGCAGCCAAGGTGTAGGGACCTACAATGAGCAGTTCTTC
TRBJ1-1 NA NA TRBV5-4 CASSERDTWTEAFF TGTGCCAGCAGCGAAAGAGATACGTGGACTGAAGCTTTCTTT
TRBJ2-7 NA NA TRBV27 CASSPDSWGRPGEQYF TGTGCCAGCAGTCCAGATAGCTGGGGGAGGCCTGGGGAGCAGTACTTC
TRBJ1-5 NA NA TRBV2 CASSGGQTFGQPQHF TGTGCCAGCAGTGGAGGACAAACCTTCGGGCAGCCCCAGCATTTT
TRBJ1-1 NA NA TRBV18 CASSPEQSGTEAFF TGTGCCAGCTCACCCGAACAGTCCGGCACTGAAGCTTTCTTT
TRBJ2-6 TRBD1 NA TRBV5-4 CASSYWAHRGLYGANVLTF TGTGCCAGCAGCTATTGGGCGCACAGGGGTCTATATGGGGCCAACGTCCTGACTTTC
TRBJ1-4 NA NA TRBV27 CASSPVGGPGEKLFF TGTGCCAGCAGTCCCGTGGGGGGGCCCGGTGAAAAACTGTTTTTT
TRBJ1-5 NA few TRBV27 CASSLTGFNQPQHF TGTGCCAGCAGTTTAACGGGCTTTAATCAGCCCCAGCATTTT
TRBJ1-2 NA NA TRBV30 CAWSVKGMGGGYTF TGTGCCTGGAGTGTGAAGGGGATGGGGGGAGGCTACACCTTC
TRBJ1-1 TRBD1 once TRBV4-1 CASSQGWTGSVNTEAFF TGCGCCAGCAGCCAAGGCTGGACAGGGTCAGTGAACACTGAAGCTTTCTTT
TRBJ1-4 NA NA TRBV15 CATSRAQGVNEKLFF TGTGCCACCAGCAGAGCCCAGGGAGTAAATGAAAAACTGTTTTTT
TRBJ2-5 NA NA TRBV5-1 CASSWASLKGQETQYF TGCGCCAGCAGCTGGGCAAGTCTCAAGGGGCAAGAGACCCAGTACTTC
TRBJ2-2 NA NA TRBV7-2 CASSLRSGNTGELFF TGTGCCAGCAGCTTGAGGAGTGGGAACACCGGGGAGCTGTTTTTT